The rows below give T cell receptor beta chains drawn from one sample of a study of shared clonotypes between healthy human individuals. Assay: immunoSEQ multiplex PCR; the TCRdb copy retains only in-frame clones and omits some. The sample contains millions of clones, over 85% of which appear only once. Sequenced input: naive CD4+ T cells sorted from blood. The receptor source for this set is a young man in good health. CDR3s include the opening cysteine and the closing phenylalanine or tryptophan. The D gene is left open where the match is weak. Size is stated for part of the rows, as once, few or many counts, or as a class when the clone is expanded.

TRBJ1-5 | TRBD1 | - | TRBV19 | CASSRTGGVQPQHF | TGTGCCAGTAGCCGGACAGGGGGTGTTCAGCCCCAGCATTTT
TRBJ2-1 | TRBD1 | - | TRBV7-6 | CASHNPGQGLSEQFF | TGTGCCAGTCACAACCCGGGACAGGGCTTGAGTGAGCAGTTCTTC
TRBJ1-5 | - | - | TRBV10-3 | CAISDFNQPQHF | TGTGCCATCAGTGACTTTAATCAGCCCCAGCATTTT
TRBJ2-3 | - | - | TRBV6-5 | CASSYSFGPQNTQYF | TGTGCCAGCAGTTACTCGTTCGGGCCCCAAAATACGCAGTATTTT
TRBJ2-5 | - | - | TRBV10-3 | CAISGGGETQYF | TGTGCCATCAGTGGAGGTGGAGAGACCCAGTACTTC
TRBJ2-7 | - | - | TRBV11-2 | CASSLDSGIYEQYF | TGTGCCAGCAGCTTAGATTCAGGGATCTACGAGCAGTACTTC
TRBJ2-7 | TRBD1 | - | TRBV5-6 | CASSLWDREGGQYF | TGTGCCAGCAGCTTGTGGGACAGGGAGGGCGGGCAGTACTTC
TRBJ1-4 | - | once | TRBV10-3 | CAISEGGPGNEKLFF | TGTGCCATCAGTGAGGGAGGGCCGGGGAATGAAAAACTGTTTTTT
TRBJ1-4 | - | - | TRBV11-2 | CASSSLGEKLFF | TGTGCCAGCAGCTCACTGGGGGAAAAACTGTTTTTT
TRBJ1-5 | - | - | TRBV7-9 | CASSLASGFGNQPQHF | TGTGCCAGCAGCTTAGCATCTGGGTTTGGCAATCAGCCCCAGCATTTT
TRBJ1-1 | - | - | TRBV19 | CASSIDPDRTYNTEAFF | TGTGCCAGTAGTATAGATCCTGACAGGACATATAACACTGAAGCTTTCTTT
TRBJ2-2 | - | - | TRBV5-6 | CASSFLGHKNTGELFF | TGTGCCAGCAGCTTCCTGGGACATAAGAACACCGGGGAGCTGTTTTTT
TRBJ1-2 | TRBD1 | few | TRBV6-5 | CASRMDRGYGYTF | TGTGCCAGCAGAATGGACAGGGGGTATGGCTACACCTTC
TRBJ2-4 | - | - | TRBV4-1 | CASSQWVLAKNIQYF | TGCGCCAGCAGCCAATGGGTACTAGCCAAAAACATTCAGTACTTC
TRBJ2-7 | - | - | TRBV25-1 | CASSEFRGPAPREQYF | TGTGCCAGCAGTGAATTTAGGGGACCTGCGCCCCGCGAGCAGTACTTC
TRBJ1-1 | - | - | TRBV6-5 | CASRPRRAPTTEAFF | TGTGCCAGCAGACCCCGGAGAGCCCCCACCACTGAAGCTTTCTTT
TRBJ1-5 | - | once | TRBV7-2 | CASSLDGAAHNQPQHF | TGTGCCAGCAGCTTAGATGGTGCAGCACACAATCAGCCCCAGCATTTT
TRBJ2-7 | TRBD1 | - | TRBV9 | CASSRQGNEQYF | TGTGCCAGCAGCCGACAGGGTAACGAGCAGTACTTC
TRBJ2-2 | - | - | TRBV30 | CAWKDSLNTGELFF | TGTGCCTGGAAAGACAGTTTGAACACCGGGGAGCTGTTTTTT
TRBJ1-5 | - | once | TRBV6-1 | CASSDMFWGNQPQHF | TGTGCCAGCAGTGATATGTTCTGGGGCAATCAGCCCCAGCATTTT
TRBJ2-7 | TRBD1 | - | TRBV6-5 | CASSYSPTGGNEQYF | TGTGCCAGCAGTTACTCCCCGACAGGGGGCAACGAGCAGTACTTC
TRBJ2-7 | TRBD1 | - | TRBV6-6 | CASRDRDAYEQYF | TGTGCCAGCAGAGACAGGGATGCCTACGAGCAGTACTTC
TRBJ2-7 | TRBD2 | - | TRBV11-2 | CASSLDRGGYEQYF | TGTGCCAGCAGCTTAGATCGCGGGGGATACGAGCAGTACTTC
TRBJ1-6 | - | - | TRBV11-2 | CASSLAKASGSPLHF | TGTGCCAGCAGCTTAGCGAAAGCTTCGGGTTCACCCCTCCACTTT
TRBJ1-2 | TRBD1 | - | TRBV29-1 | CSVGGQGSNYGYTF | TGCAGCGTTGGGGGACAGGGGAGTAACTATGGCTACACCTTC
TRBJ2-5 | - | - | TRBV10-3 | CAISHMETQYF | TGTGCCATCAGCCACATGGAGACCCAGTACTTC
TRBJ2-2 | - | - | TRBV18 | CASSPSSGFVFTGELFF | TGTGCCAGCTCACCATCGTCAGGGTTCGTGTTCACCGGGGAGCTGTTTTTT
TRBJ1-2 | TRBD1 | - | TRBV30 | CAWSVQGILANYGYTF | TGTGCCTGGAGTGTACAGGGGATACTAGCTAACTATGGCTACACCTTC
TRBJ1-5 | TRBD1 | - | TRBV5-6 | CASSLFDRVVIQPQHF | TGTGCCAGCAGCCTATTTGACAGGGTTGTTATCCAGCCCCAGCATTTT
TRBJ2-7 | - | - | TRBV2 | CASSEALRGALAYEQYF | TGTGCCAGCAGTGAAGCGCTTCGGGGTGCCTTGGCTTACGAGCAGTACTTC
TRBJ2-5 | TRBD1 | - | TRBV9 | CASSTGTVETQYF | TGTGCCAGCAGCACAGGGACAGTCGAGACCCAGTACTTC
TRBJ2-2 | TRBD1 | - | TRBV11-2 | CASSSGTGYPGELFF | TGTGCCAGCAGCTCCGGGACAGGGTATCCCGGGGAGCTGTTTTTT
TRBJ2-5 | TRBD2 | - | TRBV11-2 | CASSSKTGTNQGRETQYF | TGTGCCAGCAGCTCCAAGACCGGGACTAACCAAGGACGGGAGACCCAGTACTTC
TRBJ2-7 | - | - | TRBV29-1 | CSVTTDYEQYF | TGCAGCGTTACCACAGATTACGAGCAGTACTTC
TRBJ1-2 | - | - | TRBV29-1 | CSANRDLLGNGYTF | TGCAGCGCCAACCGGGACCTCTTAGGGAATGGCTACACCTTC
TRBJ1-3 | - | - | TRBV30 | CAWRMASGNTIYF | TGTGCCTGGAGGATGGCTTCTGGAAACACCATATATTTT
TRBJ2-2 | - | - | TRBV7-3 | CASSPTSDTGFAGELFF | TGTGCCAGCAGCCCTACAAGCGACACAGGGTTCGCCGGGGAGCTGTTTTTT
TRBJ1-1 | - | - | TRBV25-1 | CASSAMTVNTEAFF | TGTGCCAGCAGTGCCATGACAGTGAACACTGAAGCTTTCTTT
TRBJ2-1 | TRBD1 | - | TRBV29-1 | CSVEGTGTPNEQFF | TGCAGCGTTGAAGGGACAGGCACCCCCAATGAGCAGTTCTTC
TRBJ2-7 | - | few | TRBV28 | CASSLTPTYEQYF | TGTGCCAGCAGCCTCACACCTACGTACGAGCAGTACTTC
TRBJ1-5 | - | - | TRBV28 | CASSLTGYSNQPQHF | TGTGCCAGCAGCCTGACAGGTTATAGCAATCAGCCCCAGCATTTT
TRBJ1-6 | - | - | TRBV5-1 | CASSLGTVSDSPLHF | TGCGCCAGCAGCTTGGGGACAGTGTCGGATTCACCCCTCCACTTT
TRBJ2-3 | TRBD1 | - | TRBV7-2 | CASSANRGSNTDTQYF | TGTGCCAGCAGCGCGAACAGGGGGTCAAACACAGATACGCAGTATTTT
TRBJ1-1 | TRBD1 | - | TRBV11-2 | CASSIQGASVEAFF | TGTGCCAGCAGCATACAGGGGGCTTCTGTCGAAGCTTTCTTT
TRBJ2-5 | - | - | TRBV5-1 | CASSFGRTPGETQYF | TGCGCCAGCAGCTTCGGGCGGACCCCCGGGGAGACCCAGTACTTC
TRBJ1-1 | TRBD1 | - | TRBV7-9 | CASSSAGQHTEAFF | TGTGCCAGCAGCTCTGCGGGACAGCACACTGAAGCTTTCTTT
TRBJ2-1 | - | - | TRBV5-1 | CASSLQGGPGNEQFF | TGCGCCAGCAGCCTACAGGGGGGGCCTGGCAATGAGCAGTTCTTC
TRBJ2-5 | TRBD2 | - | TRBV5-1 | CASSPGLAGSQVGTQYF | TGCGCCAGCAGCCCTGGACTAGCGGGATCTCAGGTCGGGACCCAGTACTTC
TRBJ1-4 | - | - | TRBV18 | CASSRDGPNEKLFF | TGTGCCAGCTCAAGGGACGGTCCTAATGAAAAACTGTTTTTT
TRBJ2-7 | - | once | TRBV15 | CATSEGLALSSYEQYF | TGTGCCACCAGCGAGGGGCTGGCACTGAGTTCCTACGAGCAGTACTTC
TRBJ2-7 | TRBD1 | once | TRBV7-2 | CASSLIDRGEQYF | TGTGCCAGCAGCTTAATCGACAGGGGCGAGCAGTACTTC
TRBJ1-5 | - | - | TRBV6-5 | CASSLTGAYSNQPQHF | TGTGCCAGCAGTTTAACCGGGGCTTATAGCAATCAGCCCCAGCATTTT
TRBJ1-2 | TRBD1 | - | TRBV7-9 | CASARTGVDLSYGYTF | TGTGCCAGTGCCCGGACAGGGGTGGACCTTTCTTATGGCTACACCTTC
TRBJ1-2 | TRBD1 | - | TRBV5-5 | CASSSPGQGYGYTF | TGTGCCAGCAGCTCGCCGGGACAGGGGTATGGCTACACCTTC
TRBJ1-2 | - | - | TRBV11-2 | CASSPLGGYGYTF | TGTGCCAGCAGCCCCCTGGGGGGGTATGGCTACACCTTC